Below are 4 T cell receptor beta chains sequenced from a single sample in a study of CD8 T cells in ankylosing spondylitis. The study, taken as a whole, reports: Ankylosing spondylitis blood seemed to carry a telltale TCR beta motif made of about 8 highly homologous variants.

These TCRs are of unknown antigen specificity. Each CDR3 protein is one row after TCRdb ran MiXCR on the 5' RACE reads. Among under 450,000 distinct CDR3 sequences listed, roughly 15% were seen once. Specimen: blood, either unsorted or a sorted T cell fraction (not recorded which). These receptors came from a male donor with ankylosing spondylitis.

Only a few counts were recorded for this clonotype. V is TRBV6-2 or TRBV6-3 and J is TRBJ2-1; the D is unclear. Germline CDR1 is MNHEY and CDR2 is SVGEGT. This CDR3 spans 13 amino acids. Trimming stripped 7 bases from V and 2 bases from J, with 9 bases between. The CDR3 nucleotides are TGTGCCAGCAAACGCGGACCCTACAATGAGCAGTTCTTC. This sequence encodes CASKRGPYNEQFF.

The chain couples TRBV7-2 to TRBJ1-2; D gene unclear. V lost 4 bases to trimming and J lost 4 bases, with 7 bases between them. This CDR3 has 12 amino acids. From germline, CDR1 is SGHTA and CDR2 FQGNSA. CDR3 sequence: CASSSQFYGYTF. As DNA, the CDR3 is TGTGCCAGCAGCTCCCAGTTCTATGGCTACACCTTC. The full variable domain, with the rest looked up from reference TRBV7-2 and TRBJ1-2, is GAGVSQSPSNKVTEKGKDVELRCDPISGHTALYWYRQSLGQGLEFLIYFQGNSAPDKSGLPSDRFSAERTGGSVSTLTIQRTQQEDSAVYLCASSSQFYGYTFGSGTRLTVV.

This chain uses TRBV28 with TRBJ2-6; D tentatively fits TRBD1 or TRBD2 (5 bases each). The V end lost 4 bases, the J end lost 0 bases, and 10 bases lay between the germline ends. Germline-derived CDR1 and CDR2 are MDHEN and SYDVKM. The CDR3 extends over 16 amino acids. The CDR3 nucleotides are TGTGCCAGCAGTTCGCCCGGGACCTCTGGGGCCAACGTCCTGACTTTC. Translating gives CASSSPGTSGANVLTF.

V is TRBV6-5 and J is TRBJ2-5; D remains unclear. Trimming took off 5 bases at V and 5 bases at J, with 9 bases between the two ends. Germline V CDR1 and CDR2: MNHEY, SVGAGI. The CDR3 has 12 residues. Here the CDR3 DNA reads TGTGCCAGCAGTAACACTGGGGAGACCCAGTACTTC. The encoded protein is CASSNTGETQYF.